The rows below give T cell receptor beta chains drawn from one sample of a study of T cell changes during pregnancy in multiple sclerosis. Some clones are missing from TCRdb's copy, which holds only in-frame ones; the method was immunoSEQ multiplex PCR. This table holds under 65,000 clones, about nine tenths found once. The material was peripheral blood, obtained in the first trimester of pregnancy. These receptors originate from a female donor in good health, enrolled as a control in a pregnancy study. Each CDR3 is given with its conserved first and last residue. Each record gives: J gene, V gene, clone size, D gene, CDR3 protein, CDR3 DNA. The D gene is left open where the match is weak. For some rows the clone size is stated as once, few or many, or as a class when expanded; others skip it.

J: TRBJ1-5; V: TRBV6-6; size: .; D: .; CDR3: CASSPGQNSNQPQHF; DNA: TGTGCCAGCAGCCCCGGACAGAATAGCAATCAGCCCCAGCATTTT
J: TRBJ2-4; V: TRBV2; size: .; D: .; CDR3: CATGEFLAKNIQYF; DNA: TGTGCCACCGGGGAGTTCTTAGCCAAAAACATTCAGTACTTC
J: TRBJ2-5; V: TRBV6-5; size: .; D: .; CDR3: CASSYPSASVETQYF; DNA: TGTGCCAGCAGTTACCCTTCAGCGAGCGTGGAGACCCAGTACTTC
J: TRBJ1-4; V: TRBV19; size: .; D: TRBD1; CDR3: CASTGQRYEKLFF; DNA: TGTGCCAGTACGGGACAGCGGTATGAAAAACTGTTTTTT
J: TRBJ1-1; V: TRBV19; size: .; D: .; CDR3: CASSMKARTFFHMNTEAFF; DNA: TGTGCCAGTAGTATGAAGGCGAGGACATTCTTTCACATGAACACTGAAGCTTTCTTT
J: TRBJ2-7; V: TRBV6-5; size: .; D: TRBD2; CDR3: CASSYSSGPYEQYF; DNA: TGTGCCAGCAGTTATAGTAGCGGGCCATACGAGCAGTACTTC
J: TRBJ2-6; V: TRBV7-3; size: once; D: .; CDR3: CASSSQGFGANVLTF; DNA: TGTGCCAGCAGTTCACAGGGTTTTGGGGCCAACGTCCTGACTTTC
J: TRBJ1-4; V: TRBV19; size: .; D: .; CDR3: CATKPRDSTNEKLFF; DNA: TGTGCCACTAAACCGAGGGACTCAACTAATGAAAAACTGTTTTTT
J: TRBJ2-3; V: TRBV5-1; size: .; D: .; CDR3: CASSSTPGPGETSTDTQYF; DNA: TGCGCCAGCAGCTCAACGCCGGGGCCAGGGGAAACTTCCACAGATACGCAGTATTTT
J: TRBJ2-5; V: TRBV5-4; size: .; D: TRBD1; CDR3: CASSMTGGEETQYF; DNA: TGTGCCAGCAGCATGACAGGGGGGGAAGAGACCCAGTACTTC
J: TRBJ2-2; V: TRBV28; size: .; D: TRBD1; CDR3: CASKEARGQGSGELFF; DNA: TGTGCCAGCAAGGAGGCGAGGGGACAGGGGTCAGGGGAGCTGTTTTTT
J: TRBJ2-1; V: TRBV7-2; size: .; D: TRBD2; CDR3: CASSTLAGLYNEQFF; DNA: TGTGCCAGCAGCACACTAGCGGGGCTTTACAATGAGCAGTTCTTC
J: TRBJ2-3; V: TRBV18; size: once; D: TRBD2; CDR3: CASSPQQASGRAGDTQYF; DNA: TGTGCCAGCTCACCGCAGCAGGCTAGCGGGAGGGCCGGGGATACGCAGTATTTT